These 22 T cell receptor beta chains came from one sample sequenced in a study of T-cell reconstitution after alpha-beta-depleted transplantation in children. Unique molecular identifiers tagged the TCRbeta library. Using its own MiXCR run on the PCR reads, TCRdb lists one record per CDR3 protein. The table shows roughly 120,000 distinct CDR3 sequences, with 10% occurring only once. The specimen was PBMCs, collected before TCRalphabeta/CD19-depleted stem cell transplant. The receptors originated from a boy aged 2 to 9 with acute lymphoblastic leukemia, due to receive a stem cell transplant.

The sample holds a few counts of this clonotype. The rearrangement joins TRBV27 to TRBJ1-5, with D possibly TRBD1 on 6 matching bases. Deletions cut 8 bases from V and 0 bases from J, with 11 bases between. This CDR3 is built from 14 residues. Germline lookup yields CDR1 MNHEY and CDR2 SMNVEV (reference sequence). The CDR3 spells CASADSYSNQPQHF. The CDR3 nucleotides are TGTGCCAGCGCGGACAGCTATAGCAATCAGCCCCAGCATTTT.

This chain uses TRBV6-1 with TRBJ1-1, with D perhaps TRBD1 (5 bases). V was shortened by 2 bases and J by 4 bases, with 11 bases between the two germline ends. The CDR3 sequence is 14 residues long. Germline values: CDR1 MNHNS, CDR2 SASEGT. For the CDR3, the DNA is TGTGCCAGCAGTGAAAGGGATAGGGGCACTGAAGCTTTCTTT. It codes for CASSERDRGTEAFF.

The chain joins TRBV20-1 to TRBJ2-3; D assignment may be TRBD1 or TRBD2 (5 bases each). This CDR3 has 15 residues. CDR1 and CDR2 from the germline V gene are DFQATT and SNEGSKA (reference sequence). Trimming took 3 bases from V and 1 from J, leaving 14 bases between them. The CDR3 bases are TGCAGTGCTAGGGGCTCGGGACCGCGCACAGATACGCAGTATTTT. Translation gives CSARGSGPRTDTQYF.

CDR3 loop: CASSLGAGVTYEQYF. DNA for the CDR3: TGTGCCAGCAGCTTAGGAGCGGGAGTTACCTACGAGCAGTACTTC. The chain uses TRBV7-6 and TRBJ2-7; 8 nucleotides line up with TRBD2. The trim removed 1 base at V and 2 bases at J, leaving 4 bases unmatched. This CDR3 contains 15 residues. In germline, CDR1 is SGHVS, CDR2 FNYEAQ.

The chain links TRBV7-6 to TRBJ2-7; a possible D gene is TRBD1 (6 bases). The ends were cut back, 5 bases at V and 2 bases at J, with 16 bases in the middle. Germline V lookup: CDR1 SGHVS, CDR2 FNYEAQ. The length of the CDR3 is 15 residues. Written as DNA, the CDR3 is TGTGCCAGCAGCCTCACACAGGGAACTACCTACGAGCAGTACTTC. Its protein product is CASSLTQGTTYEQYF.

This clonotype has a count of ten or more. This chain connects TRBV20-1 to TRBJ2-3; perhaps D is TRBD1 or TRBD2 (5 bases each). V shed 5 bases and J shed 6 bases, with 21 bases lying between them. CDR1 is DFQATT, CDR2 SNEGSKA, per germline (reference sequence). The CDR3 consists of 15 residues. The CDR3 nucleotides read TGCAGTGCTGGACGTACGGGACCTAAACGCGATACGCAGTATTTT. Its translation: CSAGRTGPKRDTQYF.

This clonotype has ten or more counts. The chain has TRBV6-1 and TRBJ2-3; D is ambiguous. Trimming shortened V by 1 base and J by 1 base, and 9 bases separated the two germline ends. The germline CDR1 and CDR2 sequences are MNHNS and SASEGT. This CDR3 contains 15 residues. CDR3 nucleotide sequence: TGTGCCAGCAGTGAAGAGGGCCGGGGCACAGATACGCAGTATTTT. Protein: CASSEEGRGTDTQYF.

The chain employs TRBV19 and TRBJ2-1; D is undetermined. Germline V gives CDR1 LNHDA, CDR2 SQIVND (reference sequence). The CDR3 is 18 amino acids. Between the trimmed V and J ends, which lost 4 bases and 0 bases, there was a span of 19 bases. The DNA of the CDR3 is TGTGCCAGTAGTAATTCCCCGATTAGTTTCAGCTCCTACAATGAGCAGTTCTTC. Encoded protein: CASSNSPISFSSYNEQFF.

This chain joins TRBV11-2 and TRBJ2-3; a possible D gene is TRBD2 (5 bases). With 2 bases removed from V and 1 base from J, the gap between germline ends came to 13 bases. This CDR3 is built from 16 residues. Germline CDR1 SGHAT, CDR2 FQNNGV. CDR3 DNA sequence: TGTGCCAGCAGCTTACGGCCCGGGATGGGCACAGATACGCAGTATTTT. Residues: CASSLRPGMGTDTQYF.

The chain couples TRBV6-1 to TRBJ1-3; D is perhaps TRBD1 (5 bases). Trimming pared 5 bases from V and 2 bases from J, leaving 10 bases between. CDR3 length: 14 amino acids. Germline V gene lookup returns CDR1 MNHNS and CDR2 SASEGT. DNA of the CDR3: TGTGCCAGCAGTCCTAGGGGACCTGGAAACACCATATATTTT. Its translation is CASSPRGPGNTIYF.

The genes are TRBV29-1 and TRBJ2-2; D is perhaps TRBD2 (6 bases). The CDR3 is 13 residues long. Trimming left V 7 bases short and J 7 bases short, with 16 bases between. The germline gives CDR1 SQVTM, CDR2 ANQGSEA. The CDR3 DNA reads TGCAGCGGGGAGGTCAAGAAGGGCGGGGAGCTGTTTTTT. This codes for CSGEVKKGGELFF.

The chain carries TRBV25-1 and TRBJ2-7; no definite D call. The CDR3 length is 12 residues. CDR1 and CDR2 from the germline V gene are MGHDK and SYGVNS. V was pared by 5 bases and J by 2 bases, with 7 bases between. CDR3 DNA: TGTGCCAGCAGTCGGCTTCCCTACGAGCAGTACTTC. Amino acid sequence: CASSRLPYEQYF.

Ten or more counts support this clonotype. This chain links TRBV12-3 or TRBV12-4 with TRBJ2-7, with 7 bases lining up with TRBD2. The CDR3 loop spans 12 amino acids. V lost 3 bases to trimming and J lost 6 bases; unmatched junction nucleotides: 2. CDR3 nucleotides: TGTGCCAGCAGTTTTGGGAGGGGCGAGCAGTACTTC. It translates to CASSFGRGEQYF.

In its sample, this clonotype was seen many times. The V and J genes are TRBV5-1 and TRBJ2-4; 12 bases fit TRBD2. The CDR3 contains 18 residues. Unmatched junction bases numbered 4, after V lost 0 bases and J lost 0 bases. Germline loops: CDR1 SGHRS, CDR2 YFSETQ. The CDR3 reads CASSLATSGSVAKNIQYF. The DNA for the CDR3 is TGCGCCAGCAGCTTGGCGACTAGCGGGAGCGTAGCCAAAAACATTCAGTACTTC.

This clonotype showed up many times. V gene TRBV7-3 combines with J gene TRBJ2-2, with no clear D. Trimming took off 5 bases at V and 3 bases at J, with 22 bases between the two ends. The germline V gene has CDR1 SGHTA and CDR2 FQGTGA. The CDR3 has 18 amino acids. Here the CDR3 DNA reads TGTGCCAGCAGCCCCCAACCCCGAAGTGCCAGATACACCGGGGAGCTGTTTTTT. This sequence encodes CASSPQPRSARYTGELFF. Variable domain in full (rest from reference TRBV7-3 and TRBJ2-2): GAGVSQTPSNKVTEKGKYVELRCDPISGHTALYWYRQSLGQGPEFLIYFQGTGAADDSGLPNDRFFAVRPEGSVSTLKIQRTERGDSAVYLCASSPQPRSARYTGELFFGEGSRLTVL.

This clonotype was observed many times. The chain combines TRBV11-2 with TRBJ2-2; no definite D call. From germline, CDR1 is SGHAT and CDR2 FQNNGV. V was pared by 0 bases and J by 5 bases, with 16 bases between. The CDR3 sequence is 17 residues long. The CDR3 DNA follows: TGTGCCAGCAGCTTAGACCTGACTGGCGTTAGGACCGGGGAGCTGTTTTTT. The encoded protein is CASSLDLTGVRTGELFF.

This clonotype was counted ten times or more. The CDR3, as DNA: TGTGCCAGCAGTGAAAGGGACAGCCAAACAGATACGCAGTATTTT. It yields the protein CASSERDSQTDTQYF. The rearrangement links TRBV6-1 to TRBJ2-3; the match to TRBD1 covers 7 bases. The germline gives CDR1 MNHNS, CDR2 SASEGT. Losses at the gene ends were 2 bases for V and 3 bases for J; bases not matched to a gene: 5. The CDR3 loop spans 15 amino acids.

The chain combines TRBV7-3 with TRBJ1-1, with D possibly TRBD1 on 6 matching bases. The CDR3 spans 13 residues. CDR1 is SGHTA and CDR2 is FQGTGA in the germline V gene. V lost 4 bases and J lost 2, with 8 bases in between. The CDR3 DNA sequence: TGTGCCAGCAGCTGGGGACAAAACACTGAAGCTTTCTTT. As protein: CASSWGQNTEAFF.

The chain employs TRBV14 and TRBJ1-2; 7 positions match TRBD1. The CDR3 loop spans 15 amino acids. Germline CDR1 SGHDN, CDR2 FVKESK. V lost 0 bases to trimming and J lost 2 bases; unmatched junction nucleotides: 3. The CDR3 nucleotides are TGTGCCAGCAGCCAAGATGGGACAGCCAACTATGGCTACACCTTC. Translating it yields CASSQDGTANYGYTF.

This clonotype has at least ten counts. The chain employs TRBV5-5 and TRBJ2-7, with 8 bases aligning to TRBD2. V gave up 4 bases and J gave up 5 bases; unmatched junction bases: 11. The CDR3 sequence is 15 residues long. Germline-derived CDR1 and CDR2 are SGHKS and YYEKEE (reference sequence). CDR3 nucleotides: TGTGCCAGCAGCCTCCTAGCGGGCAAAAGCCACGAGCAGTACTTC. It yields the protein CASSLLAGKSHEQYF.

This clonotype has ten or more counts. The CDR3 here is CSAKSSGAYNEQFF. The CDR3 DNA reads TGCAGTGCTAAATCTAGCGGGGCCTACAATGAGCAGTTCTTC. The chain uses TRBV20-1 and TRBJ2-1; 9 bases map to TRBD2. The CDR3 loop spans 14 amino acids. V gave up 4 bases and J gave up 2 bases; unmatched junction bases: 3. Germline V gene sequence: CDR1 DFQATT, CDR2 SNEGSKA (reference sequence).

V usage is TRBV7-3 and J usage is TRBJ2-3; no reliable D call. This CDR3 contains 15 residues. The ends were cut back, 5 bases at V and 6 bases at J, with 18 bases in the middle. Germline CDR1 is SGHTA and CDR2 is FQGTGA. The CDR3 DNA follows: TGTGCCAGCAGCCCCTCGGATACAACGGTTGATACGCAGTATTTT. It translates to CASSPSDTTVDTQYF.